This TCR beta chain was recorded in a study of CD8+CD57+ T cells in acquired aplastic anemia. As for the study in general: DNA recovered from sorted CD4+ and CD8+ cells had a mean of about 3 ug.

Profiling that covered TCR beta VDJ and CDR3 relied on genomic DNA as its template. Each CDR3 protein gets one entry after TCRdb re-called the reads with MiXCR. The top ten hold 40% to 55% of the sample, which has 150,000 to 200,000 distinct CDR3 sequences, over 60% seen once. Study-level points and caveats: Both patients and controls carried the same twenty-nine CD8+ CDR3 sequences. The study found no significant CD8+ Simpson's diversity difference between patients and controls.

On this clonotype: Its target is not known.

The CDR3 has 14 amino acids. V lost 5 bases and J 2 bases, leaving 14 bases between the germline ends. In germline, CDR1 is SGHRS, CDR2 YFSETQ. The TCR originated in a human donor with severe aplastic anemia or a healthy control (not recorded which). V is TRBV5-1 and J is TRBJ2-7; D is perhaps TRBD1 (5 bases). The sequenced sample consisted of sorted CD4+, CD8+, or CD8+CD57+ T cells (not recorded which) from PBMCs. The CDR3 sequence is CASRGTGLTYEQYF. CDR3 nucleotide sequence: TGCGCCAGCAGGGGCACAGGCCTCACCTACGAGCAGTACTTC.